These 21 T cell receptor beta chains originate from one sample sequenced in a study of technical replicates of blood from several donors. Profiling relied on immunoSEQ multiplex PCR, and the TCRdb table lists in-frame clones only, not all of them. The table has tens of thousands of clones, approximately 90% seen once. Source material: T cells isolated from PBMCs. These TCRs come from a human donor in good health.

This clone was picked up one time. V gene TRBV9 combines with J gene TRBJ1-5; 7 bases are shared with TRBD1. The CDR3 has 15 residues. The germline V gene has CDR1 SGDLS and CDR2 YYNGEE. V shed 0 bases and J 4 bases; nucleotides not matched to a gene: 4. CDR3 sequence reads: CASSVEPGGNQPQHF. CDR3 DNA sequence: TGTGCCAGCAGCGTAGAACCAGGGGGGAATCAGCCCCAGCATTTT.

DNA for the CDR3: TGTGCCAGCAGTCCGCAGGGGGTAACTGAAGCTTTCTTT. Translating gives CASSPQGVTEAFF. The chain employs TRBV6-4 and TRBJ1-1, with 7 bases lining up with TRBD1. The CDR3 length is 13 residues. Germline CDR1 is MRHNA and CDR2 is SNTAGT. V lost 5 bases and J lost 5; bases outside the gene matches: 5.

This chain uses TRBV27 with TRBJ2-5; weak D call: TRBD1 (6 bases). Trimming cost V 0 bases and J 2 bases, with 10 bases left between them. There are 15 residues in the CDR3. Germline-derived CDR1 and CDR2 are MNHEY and SMNVEV (reference sequence). CDR3 in amino acids: CASSLSQGRQETQYF. CDR3 nucleotide sequence: TGTGCCAGCAGTTTATCCCAGGGGCGGCAAGAGACCCAGTACTTC.

V and J are TRBV29-1 and TRBJ2-1; 10 nucleotides agree with TRBD2. The CDR3 length is 17 residues. J gave up 7 bases and V 0 bases, and 12 bases lay outside the gene matches. Germline lookup yields CDR1 SQVTM and CDR2 ANQGSEA. CDR3 DNA: TGCAGCGTTGAAGATAGAAGTGGAGCGGGAGGGCCGAATGAGCAGTTCTTC. Residues: CSVEDRSGAGGPNEQFF.

V is TRBV13 and J is TRBJ2-7; TRBD2 agrees at 9 bases. The length of the CDR3 is 14 residues. J lost 4 bases, V lost 2 bases, and 3 bases had no gene match. Germline lookup yields CDR1 PRHDT and CDR2 FYEKMQ (reference sequence). The CDR3, as DNA: TGTGCCAGCAGCTTATTGGCGGGGGGGTACGAGCAGTACTTC. Translated: CASSLLAGGYEQYF.

This chain uses TRBV27 with TRBJ2-2, with 8 nucleotides matching TRBD2. With V trimmed by 1 base and J by 1 base, 5 bases remained unmatched. Germline V lookup: CDR1 MNHEY, CDR2 SMNVEV (reference sequence). There are 17 residues in the CDR3. This CDR3 is CASSLLVAGKNTGELFF. DNA for the CDR3: TGTGCCAGCAGTTTATTAGTAGCGGGGAAGAACACCGGGGAGCTGTTTTTT.

The chain carries TRBV9 and TRBJ1-5; D is unclear. Trimming left V 4 bases short and J 3 bases short, with 14 bases between. The CDR3 contains 15 residues. Germline V gene data show CDR1 as SGDLS and CDR2 as YYNGEE. The CDR3 loop is CASSPSGLSNQPQHF. Here the CDR3 DNA reads TGTGCCAGCAGCCCATCAGGCCTCTCCAATCAGCCCCAGCATTTT.

The chain recombines TRBV11-2 with TRBJ2-7; D gene unclear. The CDR3 has 13 residues. CDR1 and CDR2 (germline): SGHAT, FQNNGV. Trimming removed 5 bases at V and 2 bases at J, with 10 bases between. The DNA of the CDR3 is TGTGCCAGCAGCCTGACAAGCACCTACGAGCAGTACTTC. It specifies CASSLTSTYEQYF.

This rearrangement joins TRBV19 to TRBJ1-4; D remains unclear. Trimming stripped 6 bases from V and 0 bases from J, with 8 bases between. The CDR3 has 14 amino acids. From germline, CDR1 is LNHDA and CDR2 SQIVND (reference sequence). The CDR3 sequence: CASRIRATNEKLFF. CDR3 nucleotide sequence: TGTGCCAGTAGGATTCGGGCAACTAATGAAAAACTGTTTTTT.

V and J are TRBV6-1 and TRBJ2-5, with 8 nucleotides matching TRBD2. The length of the CDR3 is 17 residues. The J segment lost 2 bases and the V segment lost 3 bases, leaving 11 bases of the junction unmatched. Germline V CDR1 and CDR2: MNHNS, SASEGT. The CDR3 nucleotides are TGTGCCAGCAGTGAGTACGGTGGTAGCGGGATACAAGAGACCCAGTACTTC. Its protein product is CASSEYGGSGIQETQYF.

J is TRBJ1-1 and V is TRBV28, with 8 bases that match TRBD1. Germline V gives CDR1 MDHEN, CDR2 SYDVKM. J gave up 5 bases and V 4 bases, and 9 bases lay outside the gene matches. This CDR3 is built from 15 residues. The DNA for the CDR3 is TGTGCCAGCAGTTCGCCTGGACAGGGTCCTACTGAAGCTTTCTTT. Translated: CASSSPGQGPTEAFF. The whole variable domain, remainder taken from reference TRBV28 and TRBJ1-1, is DVKVTQSSRYLVKRTGEKVFLECVQDMDHENMFWYRQDPGLGLRLIYFSYDVKMKEKGDIPEGYSVSREKKERFSLILESASTNQTSMYLCASSSPGQGPTEAFFGQGTRLTVV.

The CDR3 here is CASSFNKTQYF. CDR3 bases: TGTGCCAGCAGCTTTAACAAGACCCAGTACTTC. V usage is TRBV7-9 and J usage is TRBJ2-5; the D is unclear. Looked up from germline, CDR1 is SEHNR and CDR2 is FQNEAQ (reference sequence). The V and J ends lost 3 bases and 6 bases respectively, with 5 bases between them. The CDR3 runs to 11 residues.

The CDR3 bases are TGTGCCAGCAGCTGGGACAGCTACAATGAGCAGTTCTTC. Translation: CASSWDSYNEQFF. The chain combines TRBV11-1 with TRBJ2-1; TRBD1 aligns across 7 bases. The CDR3 has 13 amino acids. Looked up from germline, CDR1 is SGHAT and CDR2 is FQDESV (reference sequence). Losses at the gene ends were 4 bases for V and 3 bases for J; bases not matched to a gene: 0.

The genes are TRBV19 and TRBJ1-4, with no clear D. Germline CDR1 reads LNHDA; CDR2 reads SQIVND (reference sequence). This CDR3 region has 14 residues. V was clipped by 5 bases and J by 0 bases, with 7 bases between them. CDR3 sequence: CASSATATNEKLFF. In DNA, the CDR3 is TGTGCCAGTAGTGCTACGGCAACTAATGAAAAACTGTTTTTT. Complete variable domain (other parts from reference TRBV19 and TRBJ1-4): DGGITQSPKYLFRKEGQNVTLSCEQNLNHDAMYWYRQDPGQGLRLIYYSQIVNDFQKGDIAEGYSVSREKKESFPLTVTSAQKNPTAFYLCASSATATNEKLFFGSGTQLSVL.

This clone has just a few counts. CDR3 in DNA: TGTGCCAGCTCTTCGAGTTTCTACGAGCAGTACTTC. It specifies CASSSSFYEQYF. The gene calls are TRBV2 and TRBJ2-7, with D uncertain. Germline lookup yields CDR1 SNHLY and CDR2 FYNNEI. CDR3 size: 12 residues. Trimming removed 8 bases from V and 3 bases from J, with 11 bases in between. The full variable domain, in which reference TRBV2 and TRBJ2-7 provide the parts outside the CDR3, is EPEVTQTPSHQVTQMGQEVILRCVPISNHLYFYWYRQILGQKVEFLVSFYNNEISEKSEIFDDQFSVERPDGSNFTLKIRSTKLEDSAMYFCASSSSFYEQYFGPGTRLTVT.

The chain combines TRBV15 with TRBJ2-1, with 7 bases lining up with TRBD1. CDR3 length: 14 amino acids. The trim removed 8 bases at V and 6 bases at J, leaving 10 bases unmatched. The germline gives CDR1 LNHNV, CDR2 YYDKDF (reference sequence). The DNA for the CDR3 is TGTGCCACCGGGGACAGCAGTTTGCCCAATGAGCAGTTCTTC. Translating gives CATGDSSLPNEQFF.

This clone was found once. This CDR3 is CASSLMGQPNYGYTF. DNA for the CDR3: TGTGCCAGCAGTCTCATGGGACAGCCTAACTATGGCTACACCTTC. The rearrangement uses TRBV28 and TRBJ1-2, with 7 bases fitting TRBD1. The CDR3 length is 15 residues. Germline V gives CDR1 MDHEN, CDR2 SYDVKM. The junction had 6 bases not matched to a gene; V was cut back by 5 bases and J by 0 bases.

This chain uses TRBV2 with TRBJ1-3; TRBD1 is a possible D gene (6 bases). The V gene lost 4 bases and the J gene lost 4 bases, with 14 bases spanning the gap. The CDR3 has 15 residues. Germline CDR1 reads SNHLY; CDR2 reads FYNNEI. CDR3: CASSANQGSGNTIYF. As DNA, the CDR3 is TGTGCCAGCAGTGCAAATCAGGGGTCAGGAAACACCATATATTTT. Based on the CDR3 plus reference TRBV2 and TRBJ1-3, the full variable domain is EPEVTQTPSHQVTQMGQEVILRCVPISNHLYFYWYRQILGQKVEFLVSFYNNEISEKSEIFDDQFSVERPDGSNFTLKIRSTKLEDSAMYFCASSANQGSGNTIYFGEGSWLTVV.

V is TRBV6-1 and J is TRBJ2-7; 8 nucleotides agree with TRBD2. Germline CDR1 MNHNS, CDR2 SASEGT. This CDR3 spans 14 amino acids. With V trimmed by 6 bases and J by 3 bases, 7 bases remained unmatched. The CDR3 DNA reads TGTGCCAGCAGGGAGACTAGCGACCTCTACGAGCAGTACTTC. Its protein product is CASRETSDLYEQYF.

The V call is TRBV28, the J call TRBJ2-3, with 7 bases matching TRBD1. The CDR3 sequence is 15 residues long. Looked up from germline, CDR1 is MDHEN and CDR2 is SYDVKM. J was trimmed by 6 bases and V by 3 bases; bases with no gene match: 9. CDR3 loop: CASSFRTGDPDTQYF. The CDR3 DNA reads as TGTGCCAGCAGTTTTAGGACAGGTGATCCGGATACGCAGTATTTT.

The chain recombines TRBV7-9 with TRBJ2-7, with a tentative D call TRBD1 (6 bases). The V gene's germline CDR1 is SEHNR and CDR2 FQNEAQ (reference sequence). This CDR3 has 15 residues. Trimming cost V 1 base and J 3 bases, with 13 bases left between them. CDR3 bases: TGTGCCAGCAGCTTAGGGCCAGGGGAAGGCTACGAGCAGTACTTC. Translation gives CASSLGPGEGYEQYF.